This T cell receptor beta chain was sequenced for a study of identical twins. Study observations and caveats: Twins showed weaker excess sharing in their beta out-of-frame sequences. The study reached conclusions through statistical analysis that was cross-sectional, not following the same donors.

Each cDNA held unique molecular identifiers, and template switching gave it a universal primer site. TCRdb reanalysed the 5' RACE reads using MiXCR and keeps one entry per CDR3 protein. In the table there are hundreds of thousands of distinct CDR3 sequences, approximately 13% of which are singletons. Worth noting for this clonotype: Its target is not known.

The CDR3 consists of 19 residues. J gave up 0 bases and V 1 base, and 12 bases lay outside the gene matches. Germline lookup yields CDR1 DFQATT and CDR2 SNEGSKA (reference sequence). These sequences were also reported in another study, on yellow fever vaccine responses in identical twins.

The TCR sequence derives from a woman aged 18-29 years in good health. The specimen sequenced was PBMCs. This chain links TRBV20-1 with TRBJ2-3; 11 nucleotides match TRBD2. The CDR3 is CSARGQASGGHSSTDTQYF. CDR3 nucleotide sequence: TGCAGTGCTAGAGGGCAGGCTAGCGGGGGGCACTCTAGCACAGATACGCAGTATTTT.